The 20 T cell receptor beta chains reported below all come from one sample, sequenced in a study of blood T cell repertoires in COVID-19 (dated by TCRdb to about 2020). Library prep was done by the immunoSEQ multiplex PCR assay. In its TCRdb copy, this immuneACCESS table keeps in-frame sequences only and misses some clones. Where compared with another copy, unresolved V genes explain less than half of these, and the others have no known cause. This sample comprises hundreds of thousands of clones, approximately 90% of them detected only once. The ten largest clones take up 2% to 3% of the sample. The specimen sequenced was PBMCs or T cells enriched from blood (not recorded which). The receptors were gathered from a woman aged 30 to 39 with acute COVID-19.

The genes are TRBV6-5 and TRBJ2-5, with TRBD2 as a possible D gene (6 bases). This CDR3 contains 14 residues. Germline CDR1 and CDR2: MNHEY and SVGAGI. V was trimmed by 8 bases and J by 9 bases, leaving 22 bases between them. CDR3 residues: CASATERAGLAQYF. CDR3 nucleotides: TGTGCCAGCGCAACGGAAAGGGCGGGGTTGGCCCAGTACTTC.

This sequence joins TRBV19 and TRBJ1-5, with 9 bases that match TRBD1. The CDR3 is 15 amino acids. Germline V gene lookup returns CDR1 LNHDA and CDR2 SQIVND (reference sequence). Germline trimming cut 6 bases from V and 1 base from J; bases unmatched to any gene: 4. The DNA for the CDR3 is TGTGCCAGTAGCAAGGACAGGGGCAGCAATCAGCCCCAGCATTTT. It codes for CASSKDRGSNQPQHF.

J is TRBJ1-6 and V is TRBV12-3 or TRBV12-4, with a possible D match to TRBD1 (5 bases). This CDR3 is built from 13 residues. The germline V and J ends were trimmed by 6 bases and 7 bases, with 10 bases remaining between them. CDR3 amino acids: CASSRQTNSPLHF. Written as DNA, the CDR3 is TGTGCCAGCAGCCGACAGACAAATTCACCCCTCCACTTT.

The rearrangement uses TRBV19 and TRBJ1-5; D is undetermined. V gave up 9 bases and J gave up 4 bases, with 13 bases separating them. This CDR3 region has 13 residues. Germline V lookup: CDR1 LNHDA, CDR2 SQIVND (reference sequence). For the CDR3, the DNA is TGTGCCAGCGGAGAGGGCCGGAATCAGCCCCAGCATTTT. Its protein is CASGEGRNQPQHF.

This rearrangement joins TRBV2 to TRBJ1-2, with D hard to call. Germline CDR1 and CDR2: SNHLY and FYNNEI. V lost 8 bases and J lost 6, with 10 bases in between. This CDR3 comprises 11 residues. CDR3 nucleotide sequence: TGTGCCAGCGTGCGTCCTCATGGCTACACCTTC. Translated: CASVRPHGYTF.

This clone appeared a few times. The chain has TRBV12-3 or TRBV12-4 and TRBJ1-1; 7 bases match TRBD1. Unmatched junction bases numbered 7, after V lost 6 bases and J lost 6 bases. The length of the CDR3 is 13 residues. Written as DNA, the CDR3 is TGTGCCAGCAGGTTAAGGGACAGAGCTGAAGCTTTCTTT. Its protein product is CASRLRDRAEAFF.

In DNA form, the CDR3 reads TGTGCCAGCTCACCTAGGACAGGGTTCGAAAAACTGTTTTTT. This codes for CASSPRTGFEKLFF. This sequence joins TRBV18 and TRBJ1-4, with 8 bases identical to TRBD1. Germline trimming cut 3 bases from V and 8 bases from J; bases unmatched to any gene: 5. CDR3 length equals 14 residues. Germline CDR1 reads KGHSH; CDR2 reads LQKENI.

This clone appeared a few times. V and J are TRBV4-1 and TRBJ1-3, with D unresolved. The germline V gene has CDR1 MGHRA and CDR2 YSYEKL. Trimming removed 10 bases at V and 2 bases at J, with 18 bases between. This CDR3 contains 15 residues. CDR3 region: CATRQRVGAGNTIYF. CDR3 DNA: TGCGCCACCCGGCAGCGAGTTGGCGCTGGAAACACCATATATTTT.

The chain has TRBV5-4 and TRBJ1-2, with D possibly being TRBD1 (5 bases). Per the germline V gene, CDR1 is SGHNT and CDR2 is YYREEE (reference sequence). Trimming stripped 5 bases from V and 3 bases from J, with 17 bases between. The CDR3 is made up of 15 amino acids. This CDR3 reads CASRPWGVFDYGYTF. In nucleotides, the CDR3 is TGTGCCAGCAGACCCTGGGGGGTTTTTGACTATGGCTACACCTTC.

The CDR3 region has the DNA TGCGCCAGCAGTGAGGCGGGGGCAGATACGCAGTATTTT. It specifies CASSEAGADTQYF. V usage is TRBV10-1 and J usage is TRBJ2-3; TRBD2 matches 7 bases. The J segment lost 4 bases and the V segment lost 2 bases, leaving 0 bases of the junction unmatched. The CDR3 contains 13 residues. In germline, CDR1 is WNHNN, CDR2 SYGVQD (reference sequence).

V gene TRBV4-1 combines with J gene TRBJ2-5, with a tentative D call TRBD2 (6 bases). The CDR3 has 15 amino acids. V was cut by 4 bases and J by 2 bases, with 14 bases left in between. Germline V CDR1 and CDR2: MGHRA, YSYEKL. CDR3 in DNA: TGCGCCAGCAGCCCTTCTGCGGGACCTCAAGAGACCCAGTACTTC. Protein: CASSPSAGPQETQYF.

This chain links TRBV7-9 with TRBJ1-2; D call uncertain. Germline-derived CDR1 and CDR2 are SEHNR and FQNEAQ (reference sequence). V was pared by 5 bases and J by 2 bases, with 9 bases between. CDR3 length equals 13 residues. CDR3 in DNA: TGTGCCAGCAGCCGGAGCTGGAACTATGGCTACACCTTC. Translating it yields CASSRSWNYGYTF.

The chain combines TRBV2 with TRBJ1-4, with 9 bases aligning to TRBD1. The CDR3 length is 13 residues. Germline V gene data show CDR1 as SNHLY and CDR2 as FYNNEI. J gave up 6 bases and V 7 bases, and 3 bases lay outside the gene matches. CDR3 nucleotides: TGTGCCAGCATCAGACAGGGGGATGAAAAACTGTTTTTT. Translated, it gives CASIRQGDEKLFF.

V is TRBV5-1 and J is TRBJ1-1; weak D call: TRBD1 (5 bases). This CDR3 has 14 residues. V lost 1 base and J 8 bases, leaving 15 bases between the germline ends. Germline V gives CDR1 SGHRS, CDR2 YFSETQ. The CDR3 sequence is CASSLTPAGGEAFF. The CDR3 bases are TGCGCCAGCAGCTTGACCCCGGCCGGGGGAGAAGCTTTCTTT.

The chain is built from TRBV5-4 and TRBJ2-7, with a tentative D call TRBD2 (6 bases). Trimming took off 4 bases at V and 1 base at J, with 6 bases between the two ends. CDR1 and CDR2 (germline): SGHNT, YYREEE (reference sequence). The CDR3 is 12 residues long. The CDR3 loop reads CASSGGSYEQYF. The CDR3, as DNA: TGTGCCAGCAGCGGGGGGTCCTACGAGCAGTACTTC.

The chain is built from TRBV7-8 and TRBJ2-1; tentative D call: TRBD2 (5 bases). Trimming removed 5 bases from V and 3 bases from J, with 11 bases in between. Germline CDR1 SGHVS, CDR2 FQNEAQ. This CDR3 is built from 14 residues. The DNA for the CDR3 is TGTGCCAGCAGCCATCCAGAGGGCTACAATGAGCAGTTCTTC. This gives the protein CASSHPEGYNEQFF.

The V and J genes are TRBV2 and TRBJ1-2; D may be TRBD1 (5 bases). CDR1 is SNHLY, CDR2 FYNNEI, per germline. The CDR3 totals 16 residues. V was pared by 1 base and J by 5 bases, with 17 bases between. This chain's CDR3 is CASSEVTAGMDYGYTF. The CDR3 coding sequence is TGTGCCAGCAGTGAAGTTACGGCAGGGATGGATTATGGCTACACCTTC.

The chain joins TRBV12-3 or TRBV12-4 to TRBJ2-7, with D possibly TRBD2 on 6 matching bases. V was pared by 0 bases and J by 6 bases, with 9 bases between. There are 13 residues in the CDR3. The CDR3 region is CASSLAGTGEQYF. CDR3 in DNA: TGTGCCAGCAGTTTAGCGGGGACTGGCGAGCAGTACTTC.

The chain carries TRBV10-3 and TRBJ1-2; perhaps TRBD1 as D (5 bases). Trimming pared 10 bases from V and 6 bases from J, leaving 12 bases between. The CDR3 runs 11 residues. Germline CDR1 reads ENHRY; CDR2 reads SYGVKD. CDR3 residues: CANYGGDGYTF. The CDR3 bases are TGTGCCAACTACGGGGGAGATGGCTACACCTTC.

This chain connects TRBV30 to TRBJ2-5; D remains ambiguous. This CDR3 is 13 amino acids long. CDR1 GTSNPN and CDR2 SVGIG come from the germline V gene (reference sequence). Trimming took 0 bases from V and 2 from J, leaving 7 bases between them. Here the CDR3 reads CAWSVVAQETQYF. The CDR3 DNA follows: TGTGCCTGGAGTGTGGTAGCACAAGAGACCCAGTACTTC.